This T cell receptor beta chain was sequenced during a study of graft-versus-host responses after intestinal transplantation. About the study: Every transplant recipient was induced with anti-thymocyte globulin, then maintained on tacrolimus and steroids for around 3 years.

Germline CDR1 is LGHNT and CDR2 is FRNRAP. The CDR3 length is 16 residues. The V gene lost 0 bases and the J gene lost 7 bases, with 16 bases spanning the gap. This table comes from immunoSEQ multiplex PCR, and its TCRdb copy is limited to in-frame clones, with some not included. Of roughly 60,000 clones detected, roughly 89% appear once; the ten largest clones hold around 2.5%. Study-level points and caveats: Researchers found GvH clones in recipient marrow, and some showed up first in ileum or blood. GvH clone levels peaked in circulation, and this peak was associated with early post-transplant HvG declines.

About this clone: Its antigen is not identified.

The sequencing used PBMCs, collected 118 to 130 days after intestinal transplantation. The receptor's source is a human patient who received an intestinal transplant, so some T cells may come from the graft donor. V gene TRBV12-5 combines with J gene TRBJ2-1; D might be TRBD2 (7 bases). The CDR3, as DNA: TGTGCTAGTGGTTTGGTACTCAGGGGAGGGCTAAATGAGCAGTTCTTC. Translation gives CASGLVLRGGLNEQFF.